This T cell receptor beta chain was documented in a study of tumour-infiltrating T cells in Burkitt lymphoma. Study background: Productive clonality predicted overall and progression-free survival.

The repertoire was sequenced with immunoSEQ multiplex PCR; TCRdb's copy has only in-frame clones and lacks some. This sample has 14,000 or so clones; about 75% occur once, and the top ten carry approximately 7%. With 1 base removed from V and 3 bases from J, the gap between germline ends came to 16 bases. The CDR3 extends over 17 amino acids. CDR1 and CDR2 (germline): SGDLS, YYNGEE. A few counts support this clone. The sample consisted of tumor tissue. This clonotype was obtained from a human donor with diffuse large B-cell lymphoma. J is TRBJ2-2 and V is TRBV9, with a tentative D call TRBD2 (6 bases). The CDR3 sequence: CASSVPNRGKDTGELFF. CDR3 coding DNA: TGTGCCAGCAGCGTACCCAACCGGGGGAAGGACACCGGGGAGCTGTTTTTT. Full variable domain (rest looked up from reference TRBV9 and TRBJ2-2): DSGVTQTPKHLITATGQRVTLRCSPRSGDLSVYWYQQSLDQGLQFLIQYYNGEERAKGNILERFSAQQFPDLHSELNLSSLELGDSALYFCASSVPNRGKDTGELFFGEGSRLTVL.